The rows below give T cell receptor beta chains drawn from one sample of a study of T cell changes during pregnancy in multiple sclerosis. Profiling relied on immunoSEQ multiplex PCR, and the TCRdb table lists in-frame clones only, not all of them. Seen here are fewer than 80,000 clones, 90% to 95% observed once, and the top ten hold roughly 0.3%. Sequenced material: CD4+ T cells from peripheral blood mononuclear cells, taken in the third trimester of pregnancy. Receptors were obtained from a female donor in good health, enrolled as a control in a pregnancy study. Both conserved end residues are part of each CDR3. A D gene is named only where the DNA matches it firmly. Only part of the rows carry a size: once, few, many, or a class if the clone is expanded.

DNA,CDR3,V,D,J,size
TGTGCCAGCAGCCAATTTCTAGGGCGCGGGGGCCTGAACACCGGGGAGCTGTTTTTT,CASSQFLGRGGLNTGELFF,TRBV14,.,TRBJ2-2,once
TGTGCCAGCAGTAACAGGGGTATGAGGAACACTGAAGCTTTCTTT,CASSNRGMRNTEAFF,TRBV2,TRBD1,TRBJ1-1,.
TGTGCCAGCAGCTTGGGAGACGGTAGATCCTACGAGCAGTACTTC,CASSLGDGRSYEQYF,TRBV11-1,.,TRBJ2-7,.
TGCGCCAGCAGCTTGGGGCTAGTTCGAACAGATACGCAGTATTTT,CASSLGLVRTDTQYF,TRBV5-1,.,TRBJ2-3,.
TGTGCCAGCAGCGTAGTAGAGCATTTGCAGTATTTT,CASSVVEHLQYF,TRBV9,.,TRBJ2-3,.
TGTGCCAGCAGGACGGGGAGTGCTACCTACGAGCAGTACTTC,CASRTGSATYEQYF,TRBV2,.,TRBJ2-7,.
TGCGCCAGCAGCCCGGGGGACAGGGGCTACGAGCAGTACTTC,CASSPGDRGYEQYF,TRBV5-1,TRBD1,TRBJ2-7,.
TGTGCCAGTAGTAGCCGACAGGGACGATCCGGGGAGCTGTTTTTT,CASSSRQGRSGELFF,TRBV19,TRBD1,TRBJ2-2,.
TGTGCCAGCAGCGTAGATCCCTATAGCAATCAGCCCCAGCATTTT,CASSVDPYSNQPQHF,TRBV9,.,TRBJ1-5,.
TGTGCCAGCACCTGGGGTCGGGGGGCTAAGCAGTACTTC,CASTWGRGAKQYF,TRBV14,.,TRBJ2-7,.
TGTGCCTGGAGAGCCCTTGGAGCGGACAATGAGCAGTTCTTC,CAWRALGADNEQFF,TRBV30,.,TRBJ2-1,.
TGTGCCAGCAGTTCCCCCGGGATTAAAGAGACCCAGTACTTC,CASSSPGIKETQYF,TRBV27,.,TRBJ2-5,.
TGTGCCAGCAGTTTCCCACAGGGGAACTCCTACGAGCAGTACTTC,CASSFPQGNSYEQYF,TRBV28,TRBD1,TRBJ2-7,.
TGTGCCACCAGCAGAGACCCGGAGGAGACCCAGTACTTC,CATSRDPEETQYF,TRBV15,.,TRBJ2-5,.
TGTGCCAGCAGCTCTCCTAGCGGGGGCCGTAGGAATGAGCAGTTCTTC,CASSSPSGGRRNEQFF,TRBV9,TRBD2,TRBJ2-1,.
TGTGCCAGCAGCACACATGGGGGGGCCTACGAGCAGTACTTC,CASSTHGGAYEQYF,TRBV5-4,TRBD2,TRBJ2-7,.